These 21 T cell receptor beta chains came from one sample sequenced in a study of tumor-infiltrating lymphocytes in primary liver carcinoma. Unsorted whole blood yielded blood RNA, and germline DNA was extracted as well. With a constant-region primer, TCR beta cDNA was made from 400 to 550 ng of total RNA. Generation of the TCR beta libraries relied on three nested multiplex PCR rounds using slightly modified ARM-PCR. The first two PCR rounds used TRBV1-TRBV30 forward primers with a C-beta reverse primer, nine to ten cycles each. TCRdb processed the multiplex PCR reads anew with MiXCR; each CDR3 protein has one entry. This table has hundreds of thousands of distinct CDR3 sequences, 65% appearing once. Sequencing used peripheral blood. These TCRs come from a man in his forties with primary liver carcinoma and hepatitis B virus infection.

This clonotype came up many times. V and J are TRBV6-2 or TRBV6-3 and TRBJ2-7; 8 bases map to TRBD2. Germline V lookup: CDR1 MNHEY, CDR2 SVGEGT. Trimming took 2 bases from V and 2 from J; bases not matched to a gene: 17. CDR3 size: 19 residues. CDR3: CASSYPRRTSLRGAYEQYF. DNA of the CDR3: TGTGCCAGCAGTTACCCTCGTCGGACTAGCCTTAGAGGAGCCTACGAGCAGTACTTC.

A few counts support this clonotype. CDR3 sequence: CASSPRQGYTEAFF. Here the CDR3 DNA reads TGTGCCAGCAGTCCCCGACAGGGCTACACTGAAGCTTTCTTT. The V and J genes are TRBV6-6 and TRBJ1-1, with 7 bases identical to TRBD1. The V gene end was trimmed by 5 bases and the J gene end by 3 bases; junction bases not matched to a gene: 6. Per the germline V gene, CDR1 is MNHNY and CDR2 is SVGAGI (reference sequence). CDR3 size: 14 residues.

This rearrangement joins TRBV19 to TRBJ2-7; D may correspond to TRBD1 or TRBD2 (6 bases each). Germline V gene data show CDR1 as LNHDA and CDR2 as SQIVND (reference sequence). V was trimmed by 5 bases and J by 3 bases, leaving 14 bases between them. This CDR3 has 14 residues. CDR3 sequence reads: CASSVGGPHYEQYF. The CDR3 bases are TGTGCCAGTAGTGTTGGGGGGCCTCACTACGAGCAGTACTTC.

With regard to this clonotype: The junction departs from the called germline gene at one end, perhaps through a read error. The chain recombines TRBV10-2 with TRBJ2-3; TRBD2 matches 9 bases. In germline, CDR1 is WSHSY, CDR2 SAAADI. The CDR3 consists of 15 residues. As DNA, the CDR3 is TGCGGCAGCAGCGTCCCAGCGGGAGGAGGAGATACGCAGTATTTT. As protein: CGSSVPAGGGDTQYF.

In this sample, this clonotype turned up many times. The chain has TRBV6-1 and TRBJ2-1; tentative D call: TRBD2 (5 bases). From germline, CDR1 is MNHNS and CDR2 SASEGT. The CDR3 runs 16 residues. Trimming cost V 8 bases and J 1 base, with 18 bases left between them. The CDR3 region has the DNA TGTGCCAGCCATGCCCGGGCGGGCCTTTCCTACAATGAGCAGTTCTTC. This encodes CASHARAGLSYNEQFF.

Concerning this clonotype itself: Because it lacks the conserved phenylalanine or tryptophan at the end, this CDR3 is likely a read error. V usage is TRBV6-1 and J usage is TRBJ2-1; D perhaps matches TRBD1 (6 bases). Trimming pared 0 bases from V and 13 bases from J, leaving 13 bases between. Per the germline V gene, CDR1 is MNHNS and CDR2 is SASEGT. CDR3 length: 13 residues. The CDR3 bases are TGTGCCAGCAGTGAAGCGAGGGGGTCCGGCCAGTTCCTC. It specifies CASSEARGSGQFL.

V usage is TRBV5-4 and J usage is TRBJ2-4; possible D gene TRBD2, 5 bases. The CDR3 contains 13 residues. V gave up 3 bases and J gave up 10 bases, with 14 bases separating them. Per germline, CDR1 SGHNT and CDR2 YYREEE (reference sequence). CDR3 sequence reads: CASSSGLRDIQYF. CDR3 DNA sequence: TGTGCCAGCAGCTCCGGACTGAGGGATATTCAGTACTTC.

The CDR3 bases are TGTACCGGCAGCTTAGACGGCAGTAACTATGGCTACACCTTC. Its translation: CTGSLDGSNYGYTF. The chain couples TRBV6-5 to TRBJ1-2; no firm D call. Germline CDR1 reads MNHEY; CDR2 reads SVGAGI. This CDR3 is 14 amino acids long.

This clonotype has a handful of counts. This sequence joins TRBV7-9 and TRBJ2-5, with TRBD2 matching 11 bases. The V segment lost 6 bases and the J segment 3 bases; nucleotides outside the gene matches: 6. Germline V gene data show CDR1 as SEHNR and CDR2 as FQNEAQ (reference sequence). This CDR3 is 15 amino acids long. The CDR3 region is CASRNSGRAEETQYF. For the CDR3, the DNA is TGTGCCAGCAGGAATAGCGGGAGGGCCGAAGAGACCCAGTACTTC.

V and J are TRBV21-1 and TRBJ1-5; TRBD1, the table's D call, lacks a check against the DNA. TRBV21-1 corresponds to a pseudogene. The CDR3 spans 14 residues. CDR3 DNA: TGTGCCAGCAGCGGTTTTCTCAGGGGTCAGCCCCAGCATTTT. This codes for CASSGFLRGQPQHF.

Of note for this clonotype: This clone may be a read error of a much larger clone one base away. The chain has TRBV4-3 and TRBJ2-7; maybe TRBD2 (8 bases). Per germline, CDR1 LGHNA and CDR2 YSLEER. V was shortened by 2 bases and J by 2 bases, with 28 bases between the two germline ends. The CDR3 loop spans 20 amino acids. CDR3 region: CASSQRVVGQPGLGTYEQYF. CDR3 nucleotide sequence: TGCGCCAGCAGCCAAAGAGTGGTGGGACAGCCGGGACTAGGGACCTACGAGCAGTACTTC.

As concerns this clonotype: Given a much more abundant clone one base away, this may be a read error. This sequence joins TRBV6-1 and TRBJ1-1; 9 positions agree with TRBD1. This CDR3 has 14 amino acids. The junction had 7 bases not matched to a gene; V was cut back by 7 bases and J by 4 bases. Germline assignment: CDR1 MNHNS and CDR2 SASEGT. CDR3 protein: CASIQGQGSTEAFF. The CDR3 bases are TGTGCCAGCATTCAAGGACAGGGGAGCACTGAAGCTTTCTTT.

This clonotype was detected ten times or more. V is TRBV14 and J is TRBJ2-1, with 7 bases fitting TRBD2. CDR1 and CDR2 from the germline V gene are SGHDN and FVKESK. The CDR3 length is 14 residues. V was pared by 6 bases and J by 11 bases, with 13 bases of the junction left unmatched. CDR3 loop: CASRVFGEAGKQFF. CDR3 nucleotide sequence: TGTGCCAGCAGGGTATTTGGTGAAGCGGGAAAGCAGTTCTTC.

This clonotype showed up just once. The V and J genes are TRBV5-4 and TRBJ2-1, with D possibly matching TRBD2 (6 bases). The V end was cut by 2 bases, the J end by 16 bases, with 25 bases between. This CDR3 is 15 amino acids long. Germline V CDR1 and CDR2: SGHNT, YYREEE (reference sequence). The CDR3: CASSFSGVSYNERFF. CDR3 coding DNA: TGTGCCAGCAGCTTCTCGGGAGTGTCCTACAATGAGCGCTTCTTC.

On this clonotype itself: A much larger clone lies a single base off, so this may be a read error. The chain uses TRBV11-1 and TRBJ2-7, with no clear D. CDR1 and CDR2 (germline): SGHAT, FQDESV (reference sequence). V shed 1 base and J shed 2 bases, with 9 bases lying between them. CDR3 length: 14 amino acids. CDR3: CASSLGASAYEQYF. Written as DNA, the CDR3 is TGTGCCAGCAGCTTAGGGGCTTCGGCCTACGAGCAGTACTTC.

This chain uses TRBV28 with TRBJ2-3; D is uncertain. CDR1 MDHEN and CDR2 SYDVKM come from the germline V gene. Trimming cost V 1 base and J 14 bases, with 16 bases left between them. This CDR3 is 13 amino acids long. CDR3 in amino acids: CASSLSDHRPAYF. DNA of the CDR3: TGTGCCAGCAGTTTATCGGACCATCGCCCCGCGTATTTT.

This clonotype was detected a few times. CDR3 nucleotides: TGTGCCAGCGCAGGGACAGGGGGCGAGCAGTACTTC. Translation gives CASAGTGGEQYF. This chain connects TRBV28 to TRBJ2-7; 11 nucleotides line up with TRBD1. From germline, CDR1 is MDHEN and CDR2 SYDVKM. V lost 8 bases to trimming and J lost 6 bases; unmatched junction nucleotides: 3. This CDR3 region has 12 residues.

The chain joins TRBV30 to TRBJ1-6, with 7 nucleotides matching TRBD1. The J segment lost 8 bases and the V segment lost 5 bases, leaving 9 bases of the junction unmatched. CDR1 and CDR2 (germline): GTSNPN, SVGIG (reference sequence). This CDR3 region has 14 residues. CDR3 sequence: CAWGDRLVDSPLHF. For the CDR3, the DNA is TGTGCCTGGGGGGACAGACTGGTGGATTCACCCCTCCACTTT. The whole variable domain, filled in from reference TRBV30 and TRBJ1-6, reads SQTIHQWPATLVQPVGSPLSLECTVEGTSNPNLYWYRQAAGRGLQLLFYSVGIGQISSEVPQNLSASRPQDRQFILSSKKLLLSDSGFYLCAWGDRLVDSPLHFGNGTRLTVT.

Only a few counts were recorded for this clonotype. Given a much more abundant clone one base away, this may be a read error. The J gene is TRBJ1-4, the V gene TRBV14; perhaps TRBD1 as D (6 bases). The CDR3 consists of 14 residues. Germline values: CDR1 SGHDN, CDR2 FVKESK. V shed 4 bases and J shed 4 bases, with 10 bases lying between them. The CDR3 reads CASSLRQVNEKLFF. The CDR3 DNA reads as TGTGCCAGCAGCCTTCGACAGGTTAATGAAAAACTGTTTTTT.

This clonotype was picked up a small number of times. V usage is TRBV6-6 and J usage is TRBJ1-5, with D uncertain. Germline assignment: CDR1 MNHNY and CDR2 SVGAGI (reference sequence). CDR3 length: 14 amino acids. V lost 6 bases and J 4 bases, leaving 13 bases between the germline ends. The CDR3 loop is CASSPNPGNQPQHF. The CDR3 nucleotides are TGTGCCAGCAGCCCTAATCCCGGGAATCAGCCCCAGCATTTT.

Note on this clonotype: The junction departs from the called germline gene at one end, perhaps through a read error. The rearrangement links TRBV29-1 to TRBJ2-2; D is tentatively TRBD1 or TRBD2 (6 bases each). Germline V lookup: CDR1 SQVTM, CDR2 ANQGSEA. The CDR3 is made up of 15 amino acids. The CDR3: CNVEWGDIYTGELFF. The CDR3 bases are TGCAATGTTGAGTGGGGGGACATCTACACCGGGGAGCTATTTTTT.